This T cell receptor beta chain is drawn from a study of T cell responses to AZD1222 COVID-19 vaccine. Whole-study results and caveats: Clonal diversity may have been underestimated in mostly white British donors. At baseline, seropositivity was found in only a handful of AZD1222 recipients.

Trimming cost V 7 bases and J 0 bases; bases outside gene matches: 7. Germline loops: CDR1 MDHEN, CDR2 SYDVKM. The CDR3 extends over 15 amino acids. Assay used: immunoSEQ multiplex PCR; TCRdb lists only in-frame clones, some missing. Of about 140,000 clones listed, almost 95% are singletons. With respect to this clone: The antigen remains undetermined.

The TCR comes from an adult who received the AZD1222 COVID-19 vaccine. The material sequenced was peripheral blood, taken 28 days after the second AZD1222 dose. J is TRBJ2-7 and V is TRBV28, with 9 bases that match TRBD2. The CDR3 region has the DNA TGTGCCAGCACTCCCCTAGCGGGGAGCTCCTACGAGCAGTACTTC. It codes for CASTPLAGSSYEQYF.